A single sample gave rise to the 16 T cell receptor beta chains below, sequenced in a study of cytomegalovirus exposure and HLA in healthy donors. Use of 60 Vbeta and 13 Jbeta primers characterized the PCR. Using immunoSEQ multiplex PCR, the repertoire was profiled, and TCRdb retains in-frame clones only, with some absent. This table holds about 160,000 clones, about 80% found once. The specimen was PBMCs. All receptors derive from a man in his thirties or forties in good health and CMV-seronegative.

Only one count was recorded for this clone. The J gene is TRBJ2-5, the V gene TRBV9; 7 bases fit TRBD1. Trimming removed 0 bases from V and 2 bases from J; junction bases left unmatched: 7. The CDR3 runs 16 residues. The germline V gene has CDR1 SGDLS and CDR2 YYNGEE. CDR3 DNA sequence: TGTGCCAGCAGCGTAGGGGCCAGGGGGACGCAAGAGACCCAGTACTTC. Its protein is CASSVGARGTQETQYF.

The chain employs TRBV7-8 and TRBJ2-1, with 7 bases identical to TRBD2. CDR1 and CDR2 (germline): SGHVS, FQNEAQ. J gave up 0 bases and V 0 bases, and 5 bases lay outside the gene matches. This CDR3 is 17 amino acids long. CDR3 amino acids: CASSLALQRDSYNEQFF. CDR3 coding DNA: TGTGCCAGCAGCTTAGCGCTTCAGCGGGACTCCTACAATGAGCAGTTCTTC.

This clone came up a few times. V and J are TRBV6-5 and TRBJ1-3; D remains unclear. The CDR3 spans 13 residues. V lost 9 bases and J lost 0, with 9 bases in between. Per germline, CDR1 MNHEY and CDR2 SVGAGI. Written as DNA, the CDR3 is TGTGCCAGTTGCCGGGGCTCTGGAAACACCATATATTTT. As protein: CASCRGSGNTIYF.

J is TRBJ1-1 and V is TRBV6-5; the D gene is possibly TRBD1 (6 bases). Trimming removed 10 bases from V and 7 bases from J, with 19 bases in between. This CDR3 has 13 amino acids. CDR1 MNHEY and CDR2 SVGAGI come from the germline V gene. Written as DNA, the CDR3 is TGTGCCACCTTAAGGGGGGGCCTAAGTGAAGCTTTCTTT. This codes for CATLRGGLSEAFF.

V gene TRBV10-3 combines with J gene TRBJ2-3; the match to TRBD2 covers 12 bases. CDR3 length: 17 amino acids. V was clipped by 6 bases and J by 5 bases; unmatched bases: 12. CDR1 and CDR2 (germline): ENHRY, SYGVKD. CDR3 region: CAISARLAGEVGDTQYF. CDR3 bases: TGTGCCATCAGCGCACGACTAGCGGGGGAGGTTGGAGATACGCAGTATTTT.

This sequence joins TRBV11-2 and TRBJ2-1; TRBD2 agrees at 7 bases. The CDR3 runs to 16 residues. The J segment lost 0 bases and the V segment lost 6 bases, leaving 8 bases of the junction unmatched. The germline gives CDR1 SGHAT, CDR2 FQNNGV. CDR3 nucleotide sequence: TGTGCCAGCAGTCCGCAGCGGGACCCCTCCTACAATGAGCAGTTCTTC. It encodes CASSPQRDPSYNEQFF.

Here the CDR3 reads CASSYRTSGGYEQYF. For the CDR3, the DNA is TGTGCCAGCAGTTATCGTACTAGCGGGGGGTACGAGCAGTACTTC. This chain links TRBV6-5 with TRBJ2-7; TRBD2 agrees at 12 bases. V dropped 3 bases and J dropped 4; count of bases not matched to a gene: 4. There are 15 residues in the CDR3. In germline, CDR1 is MNHEY, CDR2 SVGAGI.

Comment on this clone: No conserved phenylalanine or tryptophan ends this CDR3, so it is likely a read error. J is TRBJ1-2 and V is TRBV29-1, with TRBD1 matching 9 bases. The V gene's germline CDR1 is SQVTM and CDR2 ANQGSEA. The CDR3 has 12 amino acids. With V trimmed by 7 bases and J by 8 bases, 8 bases remained unmatched. The CDR3 reads CSAGQGREGYTL. The DNA of the CDR3 is TGCAGCGCAGGACAGGGGCGGGAAGGCTACACCCTC.

The chain carries TRBV5-1 and TRBJ1-2; the match to TRBD1 covers 12 bases. Trimming at V came to 4 bases and at J to 0 bases, leaving 7 bases not matched to a gene. This CDR3 contains 17 residues. Per the germline V gene, CDR1 is SGHRS and CDR2 is YFSETQ. CDR3 nucleotide sequence: TGCGCCAGCAGCGGAGGGACAGGGGGCCTTTCTAACTATGGCTACACCTTC. As protein: CASSGGTGGLSNYGYTF. The full variable domain, with the rest looked up from reference TRBV5-1 and TRBJ1-2, is KAGVTQTPRYLIKTRGQQVTLSCSPISGHRSVSWYQQTPGQGLQFLFEYFSETQRNKGNFPGRFSGRQFSNSRSEMNVSTLELGDSALYLCASSGGTGGLSNYGYTFGSGTRLTVV.

This chain uses TRBV18 with TRBJ2-7; the D is unclear. V was pared by 0 bases and J by 0 bases, with 6 bases between. The CDR3 has 14 residues. Germline CDR1 KGHSH, CDR2 LQKENI. CDR3 bases: TGTGCCAGCTCACCACCGTACAGCTCCTACGAGCAGTACTTC. Translation gives CASSPPYSSYEQYF.

This clone was seen only once. The germline gene is not matched at one end of the junction; a read error may be the cause. The chain employs TRBV2 and TRBJ2-1, with TRBD2 matching 11 bases. CDR3 length equals 15 residues. From germline, CDR1 is SNHLY and CDR2 FYNNEI. The CDR3 loop is CVSSPRLAGRNEQFF. In nucleotides, the CDR3 is TGTGTCAGCAGTCCGCGACTAGCGGGAAGGAATGAGCAGTTCTTC.

The V call is TRBV5-1, the J call TRBJ2-3; 7 nucleotides line up with TRBD2. The CDR3 runs to 15 residues. After removal of 7 bases from V and 0 bases from J, the junction contained 8 bases not matched to a gene. Germline V CDR1 and CDR2: SGHRS, YFSETQ. CDR3 in amino acids: CASRPLADSTDTQYF. Written as DNA, the CDR3 is TGCGCCAGCCGGCCCCTAGCGGATAGCACAGATACGCAGTATTTT.

This clone was seen a single time. The chain links TRBV29-1 to TRBJ1-2; 8 positions match TRBD1. This CDR3 is 16 amino acids long. Germline trimming cut 2 bases from V and 6 bases from J; bases unmatched to any gene: 14. Germline values: CDR1 SQVTM, CDR2 ANQGSEA. This chain's CDR3 is CSVEIRQGTTLDGYTF. In nucleotides, the CDR3 is TGCAGCGTTGAAATAAGACAGGGGACGACGTTGGATGGCTACACCTTC.

In this sample, this clone turned up a few times. The chain combines TRBV29-1 with TRBJ1-2; 9 bases line up with TRBD1. Germline V gives CDR1 SQVTM, CDR2 ANQGSEA. J gave up 4 bases and V 5 bases, and 8 bases lay outside the gene matches. The length of the CDR3 is 14 residues. CDR3 protein: CSVSGQGYTYGYTF. CDR3 in DNA: TGCAGCGTTTCGGGACAGGGTTACACCTATGGCTACACCTTC.

Concerning this clone itself: One end of the junction does not line up with germline, which may come from a read error. The same CDR3 is also encoded by other DNA sequences in this sample. The chain joins TRBV25-1 to TRBJ2-7; 7 bases agree with TRBD2. In germline, CDR1 is MGHDK, CDR2 SYGVNS. CDR3 length: 15 amino acids. The CDR3 nucleotides read TGTGCCAGCAGTGAATCGGGCGGGGGAACCTACGAGCAGTACTTT. As protein: CASSESGGGTYEQYF.

This clone was counted a single time. At one boundary the junction diverges from the germline segment, which might be a read error. The V call is TRBV7-9, the J call TRBJ1-4, with no clear D. Germline CDR1 reads SEHNR; CDR2 reads FQNEAQ (reference sequence). The CDR3 sequence is 13 residues long. Here the CDR3 DNA reads TGTGCCAGCAGCCCCCCCGGAGGAGGACCCGGGATTTTT. Its translation is CASSPPGGGPGIF.